This is a list of T cell receptor beta chains from one sample in a study of cytomegalovirus exposure and HLA in healthy donors. Only in-frame clones appear in the TCRdb table, and some are missing; sequencing was by immunoSEQ multiplex PCR. Here the sample spans approximately 110,000 clones, over 60% being singletons. Material: PBMCs. The receptors come from a female donor in good health and CMV-seropositive. The conserved cysteine and the conserved F or W are not part of the CDR3 here.

V: TRBV11-2; CDR3: ASRYGTSGEFNEQF
V: TRBV27; CDR3: ASSGQGNSYEQY
V: TRBV27; CDR3: ASSLSPGQTYEQY
V: TRBV6-1; CDR3: ASTAQHSNQPRH
V: TRBV28; CDR3: ASSFSSYEQY
V: TRBV5-4; CDR3: ASSQELAGKETQY
V: TRBV5-4; CDR3: AFGRANTGELF
V: TRBV7-8; CDR3: ASSPTFGRIRQVTLH
V: TRBV9; CDR3: ASSPGLAGELDEQY
V: TRBV7-9; CDR3: ASSPRRTSGRFTDTQY
V: TRBV19; CDR3: ASSPGINQPQH
V: TRBV5-8; CDR3: ASSLEMFVGQVNNQPQH
V: TRBV25-1; CDR3: ASSEYEPGTDTQY
V: TRBV2; CDR3: ASSEAHGRARYNEQF
V: TRBV5-5; CDR3: ASSPQNRGAPSGYT
V: TRBV2; CDR3: ASREGQGSTGELF
V: TRBV5-4; CDR3: ASSQRLAGTDTQY
V: TRBV11-3; CDR3: ASSGRQGAGELF
V: TRBV7-9; CDR3: ASSSGDRERFGYT
V: TRBV6-6; CDR3: ASSVPGQYGYT
V: TRBV5-1; CDR3: ASSSQETQY
V: TRBV2; CDR3: ASRDDRHGYT
V: TRBV19; CDR3: ASYSWAHRGYT
V: TRBV6-1; CDR3: ASSELTGYQPQH
V: TRBV9; CDR3: ASSDSGGASDTQY
V: TRBV9; CDR3: ASSVAQGRDEQF
V: TRBV28; CDR3: ASSPAGTENEKLF
V: TRBV5-1; CDR3: ASAPGTSGRETQY
V: TRBV5-1; CDR3: ASSLGGSSYNEQF
V: TRBV9; CDR3: ASSVGVARDEKLF
V: TRBV7-2; CDR3: ASSPQGALSGELF
V: TRBV7-6; CDR3: ASSPGQVNTEAF
V: TRBV4-1; CDR3: ASSQVDKPGTGELF
V: TRBV18; CDR3: ASSWGENTEAF
V: TRBV7-6; CDR3: ASSGTSGRGELF
V: TRBV4-1; CDR3: ASSQVITGGGYEQY
V: TRBV10-3; CDR3: AISEAGANEQY
V: TRBV10-3; CDR3: ATTNSYEQY
V: TRBV6-5; CDR3: ASSYRRANYGYT
V: TRBV27; CDR3: ATRTRASGSVQNIQY
V: TRBV6-5; CDR3: ASSSGLAGRYEQY
V: TRBV2; CDR3: ASSPDRARNEKLF
V: TRBV21-1; CDR3: ASSKGCMVAGTADSYEQY
V: TRBV19; CDR3: ATERTGKAHNTGELF
V: TRBV19; CDR3: ASSFKGTEAF
V: TRBV28; CDR3: ASRPGLAGVNEQF